A single sample is the source of the 3 T cell receptor beta chains below, sequenced in a study of regulatory T cells in long-lasting Graves disease. The time point was: newly diagnosed GD, antithyroid drugs for less than 3 months. Following extraction of RNA from PBMCs, that RNA was used to make the TCR library. Construction of TCR beta libraries relied on iRepertoire HTBI primers and on Arm-PCR targeting CDR3 regions. One entry per CDR3 protein results from TCRdb running MiXCR on the multiplex PCR reads. The sample has hundreds of thousands of distinct CDR3 sequences; about 16% are singletons. This sample was shared with a second study, whose subject was T cells in Graves' hyperthyroidism and ophthalmopathy.

The specimen comprised peripheral blood mononuclear cells (PBMCs), sampled at new diagnosis, from a patient treated with antithyroid drugs. The receptors stem from a young man with Graves disease.

This clonotype was recorded many times. V gene TRBV30 combines with J gene TRBJ1-5; 7 bases agree with TRBD1. CDR1 is GTSNPN, CDR2 SVGIG, per germline (reference sequence). V dropped 2 bases and J dropped 7; count of bases not matched to a gene: 5. This CDR3 comprises 13 residues. The CDR3 bases are TGTGCCTGGAGTACAGGGGCTGGGCAGCCCCAGCATTTT. It translates to CAWSTGAGQPQHF.

There are many counts of this clonotype. This chain uses TRBV2 with TRBJ2-1; 11 nucleotides align to TRBD2. Germline CDR1 and CDR2: SNHLY and FYNNEI. This CDR3 has 14 amino acids. Losses at the gene ends were 6 bases for V and 7 bases for J; bases not matched to a gene: 5. CDR3 in DNA: TGTGCCAGCAGAGGACTAGCGGGCCTTAATGAGCAGTTCTTC. Amino acids: CASRGLAGLNEQFF.

At least ten counts were recorded for this clonotype. The J gene is TRBJ2-3, the V gene TRBV6-1; 12 positions match TRBD2. This CDR3 spans 15 amino acids. CDR1 and CDR2 from the germline V gene are MNHNS and SASEGT. V dropped 7 bases and J dropped 2; count of bases not matched to a gene: 4. The CDR3 loop reads CASNLAGGVTDTQYF. The CDR3 DNA follows: TGTGCCAGCAACCTAGCGGGAGGGGTCACAGATACGCAGTATTTT.